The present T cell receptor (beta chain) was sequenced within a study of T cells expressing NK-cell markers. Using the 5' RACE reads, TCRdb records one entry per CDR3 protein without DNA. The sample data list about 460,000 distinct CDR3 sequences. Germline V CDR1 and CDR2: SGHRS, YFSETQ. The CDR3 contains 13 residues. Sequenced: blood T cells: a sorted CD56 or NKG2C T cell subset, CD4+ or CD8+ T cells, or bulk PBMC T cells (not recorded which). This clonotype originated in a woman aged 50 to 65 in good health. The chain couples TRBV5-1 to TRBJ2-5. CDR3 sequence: CASSLDKVETQYF.